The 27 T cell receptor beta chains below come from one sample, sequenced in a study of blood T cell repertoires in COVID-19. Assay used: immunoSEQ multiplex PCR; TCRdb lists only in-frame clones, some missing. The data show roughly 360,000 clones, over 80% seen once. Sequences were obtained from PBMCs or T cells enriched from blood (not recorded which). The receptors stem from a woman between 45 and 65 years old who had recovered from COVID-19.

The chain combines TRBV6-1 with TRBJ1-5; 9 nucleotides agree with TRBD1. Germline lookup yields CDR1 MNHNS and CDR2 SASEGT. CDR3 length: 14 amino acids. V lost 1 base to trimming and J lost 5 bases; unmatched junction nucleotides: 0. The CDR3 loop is CASSEGTGDQPQHF. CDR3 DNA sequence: TGTGCCAGCAGTGAAGGGACAGGGGATCAGCCCCAGCATTTT.

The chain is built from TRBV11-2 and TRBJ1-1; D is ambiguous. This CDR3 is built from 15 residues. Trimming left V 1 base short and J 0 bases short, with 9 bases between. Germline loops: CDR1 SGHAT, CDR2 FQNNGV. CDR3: CASSLGASLNTEAFF. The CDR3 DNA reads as TGTGCCAGCAGCTTAGGGGCGTCATTGAACACTGAAGCTTTCTTT.

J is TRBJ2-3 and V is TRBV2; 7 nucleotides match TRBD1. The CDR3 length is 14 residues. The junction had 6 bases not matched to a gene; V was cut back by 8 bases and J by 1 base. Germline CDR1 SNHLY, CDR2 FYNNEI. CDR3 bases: TGTGCCAGCGACAGGGAGTATGGCACAGATACGCAGTATTTT. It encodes CASDREYGTDTQYF.

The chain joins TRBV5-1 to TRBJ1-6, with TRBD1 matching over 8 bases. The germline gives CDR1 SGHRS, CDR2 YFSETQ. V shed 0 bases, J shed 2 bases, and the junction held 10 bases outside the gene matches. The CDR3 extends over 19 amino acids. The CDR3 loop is CASSLGQGASLPYNSPLHF. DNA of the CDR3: TGCGCCAGCAGCTTGGGTCAGGGGGCGAGTCTTCCCTATAATTCACCCCTCCACTTT.

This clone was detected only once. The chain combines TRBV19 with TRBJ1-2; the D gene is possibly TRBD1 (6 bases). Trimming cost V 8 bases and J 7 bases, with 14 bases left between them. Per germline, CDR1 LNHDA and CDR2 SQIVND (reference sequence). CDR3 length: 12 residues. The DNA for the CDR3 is TGTGCCAGTGACGACAGGATTGGTGGCTACACCTTC. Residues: CASDDRIGGYTF.

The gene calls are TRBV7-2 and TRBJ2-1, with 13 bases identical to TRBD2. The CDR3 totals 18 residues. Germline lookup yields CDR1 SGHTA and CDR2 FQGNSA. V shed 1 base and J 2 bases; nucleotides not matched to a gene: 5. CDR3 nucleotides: TGTGCCAGCAGCTTAGTTTCGGGACTAGCGGGACCCTACAATGAGCAGTTCTTC. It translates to CASSLVSGLAGPYNEQFF.

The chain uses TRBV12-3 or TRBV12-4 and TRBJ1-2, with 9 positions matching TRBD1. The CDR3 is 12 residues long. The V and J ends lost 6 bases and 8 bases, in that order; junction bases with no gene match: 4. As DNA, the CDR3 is TGTGCCAGCAGGAACAGGGGGCTCGGCTACACCTTC. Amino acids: CASRNRGLGYTF.

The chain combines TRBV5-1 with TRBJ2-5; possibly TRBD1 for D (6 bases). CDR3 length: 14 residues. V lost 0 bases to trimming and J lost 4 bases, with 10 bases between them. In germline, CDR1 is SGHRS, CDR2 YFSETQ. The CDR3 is CASSLGQAVETQYF. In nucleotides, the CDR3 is TGCGCCAGCAGCTTGGGACAGGCCGTAGAGACCCAGTACTTC.

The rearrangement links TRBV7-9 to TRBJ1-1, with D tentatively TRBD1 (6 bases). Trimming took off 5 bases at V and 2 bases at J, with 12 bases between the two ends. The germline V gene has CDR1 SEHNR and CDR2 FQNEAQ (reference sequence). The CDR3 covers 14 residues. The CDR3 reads CASSPGVVNTEAFF. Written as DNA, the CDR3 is TGTGCCAGCAGCCCAGGGGTGGTAAACACTGAAGCTTTCTTT.

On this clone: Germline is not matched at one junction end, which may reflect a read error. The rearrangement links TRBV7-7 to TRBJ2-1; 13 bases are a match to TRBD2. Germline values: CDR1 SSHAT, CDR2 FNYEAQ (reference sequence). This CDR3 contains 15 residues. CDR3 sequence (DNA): TGTGCTAGCAGCTCCGGGACTAGCGGGGTAAATGAGCAGTTCTTC. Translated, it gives CASSSGTSGVNEQFF. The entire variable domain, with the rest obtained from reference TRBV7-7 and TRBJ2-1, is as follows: GAGVSQSPRYKVTKRGQDVTLRCDPISSHATLYWYQQALGQGPEFLTYFNYEAQPDKSGLPSDRFSAERPEGSISTLTIQRTEQRDSAMYRCASSSGTSGVNEQFFGPGTRLTVL.

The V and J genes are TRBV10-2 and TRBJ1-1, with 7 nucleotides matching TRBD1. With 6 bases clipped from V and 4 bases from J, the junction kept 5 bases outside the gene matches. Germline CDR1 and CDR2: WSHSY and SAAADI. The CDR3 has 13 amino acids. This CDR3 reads CASRITGVTEAFF. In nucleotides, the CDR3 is TGCGCCAGCAGGATAACAGGGGTCACTGAAGCTTTCTTT.

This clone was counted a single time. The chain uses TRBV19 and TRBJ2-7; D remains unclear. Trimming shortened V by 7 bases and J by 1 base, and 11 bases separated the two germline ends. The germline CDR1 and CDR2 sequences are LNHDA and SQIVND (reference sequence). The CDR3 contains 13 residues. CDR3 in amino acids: CASTRERSYEQYF. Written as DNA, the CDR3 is TGTGCCAGTACCCGAGAACGGTCCTACGAGCAGTACTTC.

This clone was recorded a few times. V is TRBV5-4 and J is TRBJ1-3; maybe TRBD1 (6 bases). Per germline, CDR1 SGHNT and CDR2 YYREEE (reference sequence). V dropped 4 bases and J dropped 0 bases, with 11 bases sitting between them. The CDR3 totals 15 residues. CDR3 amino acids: CASSQTGGSGNTIYF. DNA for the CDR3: TGTGCCAGCAGCCAGACAGGAGGCTCTGGAAACACCATATATTTT.

In DNA form, the CDR3 reads TGTGCCACCAGCAGCTACCAAAGAGGGGGCGATGGCTACACCTTC. This sequence encodes CATSSYQRGGDGYTF. The rearrangement links TRBV15 to TRBJ1-2; 7 bases line up with TRBD1. The CDR3 length is 15 residues. CDR1 is LNHNV and CDR2 is YYDKDF in the germline V gene (reference sequence). The V segment lost 3 bases and the J segment 6 bases; nucleotides outside the gene matches: 10.

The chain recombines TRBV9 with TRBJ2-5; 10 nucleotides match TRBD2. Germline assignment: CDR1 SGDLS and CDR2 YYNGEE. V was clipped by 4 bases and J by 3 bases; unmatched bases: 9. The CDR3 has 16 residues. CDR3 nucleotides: TGTGCCAGCAGCCCTGGGGTACTAGCGGGAAAAGAGACCCAGTACTTC. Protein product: CASSPGVLAGKETQYF.

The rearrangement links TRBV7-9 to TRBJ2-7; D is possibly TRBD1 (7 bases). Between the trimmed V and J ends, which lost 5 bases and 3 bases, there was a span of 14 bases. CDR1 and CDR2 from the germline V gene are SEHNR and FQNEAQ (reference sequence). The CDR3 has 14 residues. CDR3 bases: TGTGCCAGCAGCACTCGACAGGGAGGCTACGAGCAGTACTTC. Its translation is CASSTRQGGYEQYF.

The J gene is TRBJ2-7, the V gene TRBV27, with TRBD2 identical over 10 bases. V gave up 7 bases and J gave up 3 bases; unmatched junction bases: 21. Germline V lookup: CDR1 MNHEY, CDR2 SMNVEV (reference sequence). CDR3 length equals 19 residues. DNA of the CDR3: TGTGCCAGCACGACCCGACAGGGCTTGAAAGCGGGAGGGCTCTACGAGCAGTACTTC. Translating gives CASTTRQGLKAGGLYEQYF.

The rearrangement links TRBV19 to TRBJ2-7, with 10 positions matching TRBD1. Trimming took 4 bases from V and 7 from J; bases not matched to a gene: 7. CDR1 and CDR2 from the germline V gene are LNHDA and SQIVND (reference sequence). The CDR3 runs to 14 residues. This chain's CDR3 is CASSTRDRGVEQYF. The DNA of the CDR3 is TGTGCCAGTAGTACCCGGGACAGGGGAGTGGAGCAGTACTTC. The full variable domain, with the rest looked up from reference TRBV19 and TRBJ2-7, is DGGITQSPKYLFRKEGQNVTLSCEQNLNHDAMYWYRQDPGQGLRLIYYSQIVNDFQKGDIAEGYSVSREKKESFPLTVTSAQKNPTAFYLCASSTRDRGVEQYFGPGTRLTVT.

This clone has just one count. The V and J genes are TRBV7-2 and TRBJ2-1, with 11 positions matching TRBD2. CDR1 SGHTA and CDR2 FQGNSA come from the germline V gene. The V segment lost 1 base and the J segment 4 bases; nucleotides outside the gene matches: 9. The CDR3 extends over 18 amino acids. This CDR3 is CASSLEASGGLPYNEQFF. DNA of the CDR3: TGTGCCAGCAGCTTAGAGGCTAGCGGGGGGTTACCTTACAATGAGCAGTTCTTC.

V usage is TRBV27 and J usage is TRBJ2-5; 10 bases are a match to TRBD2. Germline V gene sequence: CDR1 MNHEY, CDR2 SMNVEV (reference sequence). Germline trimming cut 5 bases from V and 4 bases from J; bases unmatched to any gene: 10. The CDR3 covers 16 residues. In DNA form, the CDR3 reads TGTGCCAGCAGTACCATACTAGCGGGACGGCTAGAGACCCAGTACTTC. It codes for CASSTILAGRLETQYF.

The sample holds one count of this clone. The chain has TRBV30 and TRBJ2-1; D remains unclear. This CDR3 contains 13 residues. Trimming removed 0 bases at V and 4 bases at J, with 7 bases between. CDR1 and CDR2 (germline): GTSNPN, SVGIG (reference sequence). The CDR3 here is CAWSVASYNEQFF. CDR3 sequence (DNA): TGTGCCTGGAGTGTAGCGTCATACAATGAGCAGTTCTTC.

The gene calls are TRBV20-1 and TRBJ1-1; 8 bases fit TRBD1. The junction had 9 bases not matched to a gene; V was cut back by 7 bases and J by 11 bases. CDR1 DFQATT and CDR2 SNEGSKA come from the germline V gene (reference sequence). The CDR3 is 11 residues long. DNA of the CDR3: TGCAGTGTTCAAAAGGACAGGGCGGCTTTCTTT. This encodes CSVQKDRAAFF.

CDR3 loop: CASSISGQGAYNEQFF. In nucleotides, the CDR3 is TGTGCCAGTAGTATATCAGGACAGGGGGCCTACAATGAGCAGTTCTTC. This chain uses TRBV19 with TRBJ2-1; 10 bases are a match to TRBD1. Unmatched junction bases numbered 3, after V lost 2 bases and J lost 2 bases. The germline V gene encodes CDR1 LNHDA and CDR2 SQIVND (reference sequence). There are 16 residues in the CDR3. The complete variable domain, with remaining parts taken from reference TRBV19 and TRBJ2-1, reads DGGITQSPKYLFRKEGQNVTLSCEQNLNHDAMYWYRQDPGQGLRLIYYSQIVNDFQKGDIAEGYSVSREKKESFPLTVTSAQKNPTAFYLCASSISGQGAYNEQFFGPGTRLTVL.

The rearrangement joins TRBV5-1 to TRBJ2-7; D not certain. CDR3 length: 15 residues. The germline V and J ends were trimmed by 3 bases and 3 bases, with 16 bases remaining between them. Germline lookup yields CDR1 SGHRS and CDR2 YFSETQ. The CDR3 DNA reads TGCGCCAGCAGCTCCTTAGGCGTGGGCGTCTACGAGCAGTACTTC. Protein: CASSSLGVGVYEQYF.

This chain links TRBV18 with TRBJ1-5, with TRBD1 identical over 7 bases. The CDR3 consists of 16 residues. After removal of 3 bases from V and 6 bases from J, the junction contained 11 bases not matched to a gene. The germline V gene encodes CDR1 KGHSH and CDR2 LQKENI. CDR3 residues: CASSPNTGATGQPQHF. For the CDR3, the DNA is TGTGCCAGCTCACCGAACACAGGGGCAACGGGTCAGCCCCAGCATTTT.

The CDR3 nucleotides are TGTGCCAGCAGCTTGGCAGGGCCGTACAATGAGCAGTTCTTC. Encoded protein: CASSLAGPYNEQFF. The chain carries TRBV7-3 and TRBJ2-1, with D possibly TRBD1 on 5 matching bases. The germline V gene encodes CDR1 SGHTA and CDR2 FQGTGA. This CDR3 spans 14 amino acids. With 3 bases removed from V and 4 bases from J, the gap between germline ends came to 10 bases. The full variable domain, in which reference TRBV7-3 and TRBJ2-1 provide the parts outside the CDR3, is GAGVSQTPSNKVTEKGKYVELRCDPISGHTALYWYRQSLGQGPEFLIYFQGTGAADDSGLPNDRFFAVRPEGSVSTLKIQRTERGDSAVYLCASSLAGPYNEQFFGPGTRLTVL.

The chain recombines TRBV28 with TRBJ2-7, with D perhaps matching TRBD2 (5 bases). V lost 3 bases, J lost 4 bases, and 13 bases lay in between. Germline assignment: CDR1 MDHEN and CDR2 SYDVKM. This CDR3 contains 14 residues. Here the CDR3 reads CASSLRVVSYEQYF. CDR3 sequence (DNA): TGTGCCAGCAGTTTGAGGGTCGTCTCATACGAGCAGTACTTC.